This T cell receptor (beta chain) was recovered during a study of blood T cells in healthy people across ages. Study-level points and caveats: The diversity estimates, figures obtained from one million T cells, were considered underestimates.

This clonotype was counted a single time. No antigen is known for it. The CDR3 totals 15 residues. The V and J ends lost 5 bases and 2 bases, in that order; junction bases with no gene match: 7. CDR1 SGHNT and CDR2 YENEEA come from the germline V gene. A J-beta primer mix and a sample-barcoded 5' primer were used in a second PCR of about 7 to 12 cycles. TCRdb re-derived calls from the 5' RACE reads in MiXCR, one entry per CDR3 protein. This sample has 1.8 million or so distinct CDR3 sequences, with approximately 40% found just once. The sequence derives from a human donor in good health. The sequenced sample was blood. The chain has TRBV11-3 and TRBJ2-5; TRBD2 matches 8 bases. CDR3 coding DNA: TGTGCCAGCAGCAAGGGACTAGACATACAAGAGACCCAGTACTTC. This encodes CASSKGLDIQETQYF.